Following are 11 T cell receptor beta chains from one sample sequenced in a study of blood T cell repertoires in COVID-19. Clones were read by immunoSEQ multiplex PCR, and TCRdb kept only the in-frame ones, dropping some. The sample has 270,000 or so clones; about four fifths are singletons. Sequencing was carried out using peripheral blood. These receptors were collected from a woman aged 18-29 years with acute or convalescent COVID-19.

This sequence joins TRBV6-5 and TRBJ2-1, with 7 bases identical to TRBD2. J lost 5 bases, V lost 5 bases, and 6 bases had no gene match. Germline V gene data show CDR1 as MNHEY and CDR2 as SVGAGI. The CDR3 sequence is 14 residues long. The CDR3 loop is CASSKPSGHNEQFF. The CDR3 bases are TGTGCCAGCAGTAAACCTAGCGGACACAATGAGCAGTTCTTC.

The J gene is TRBJ1-1, the V gene TRBV29-1; 8 bases fit TRBD1. The CDR3 extends over 13 amino acids. Germline values: CDR1 SQVTM, CDR2 ANQGSEA. V lost 7 bases to trimming and J lost 5 bases; unmatched junction nucleotides: 9. In DNA form, the CDR3 reads TGCAGCGCCGAGAACAACAGGGGGACTGAAGCTTTCTTT. Translated, it gives CSAENNRGTEAFF.

The chain carries TRBV19 and TRBJ2-5; TRBD1 might be the D (7 bases). V dropped 0 bases and J dropped 2 bases, with 13 bases sitting between them. The CDR3 has 16 amino acids. Germline CDR1 reads LNHDA; CDR2 reads SQIVND (reference sequence). The CDR3 coding sequence is TGTGCCAGTAGTATAGATTCAGGGGGGAATCAAGAGACCCAGTACTTC. This gives the protein CASSIDSGGNQETQYF.

The V call is TRBV25-1, the J call TRBJ2-1, with TRBD1 matching 11 bases. The CDR3 is 16 residues long. V lost 4 bases, J lost 1 base, and 3 bases stayed unmatched. CDR1 and CDR2 from the germline V gene are MGHDK and SYGVNS. CDR3 in amino acids: CASSAGQGVSYNEQFF. In DNA, the CDR3 is TGTGCCAGCAGTGCGGGACAGGGGGTATCCTACAATGAGCAGTTCTTC.

DNA for the CDR3: TGCGCCAGCAGCCAATTAGACAACACGCGATTGGATCAGCCCCAGCATTTT. Translated: CASSQLDNTRLDQPQHF. The chain uses TRBV4-1 and TRBJ1-5; D gene uncertain. CDR3 size: 17 residues. V lost 2 bases, J lost 5 bases, and 19 bases lay in between. Germline assignment: CDR1 MGHRA and CDR2 YSYEKL.

The chain combines TRBV12-3 or TRBV12-4 with TRBJ2-3; 9 bases fit TRBD2. V trimming: 6 bases; J trimming: 10 bases; junction bases outside the gene matches: 5. This CDR3 contains 12 residues. CDR3 coding DNA: TGTGCCAGCAGCCGCGGGAGGGGTTCGCAGTATTTT. This sequence encodes CASSRGRGSQYF.

The V and J genes are TRBV30 and TRBJ2-3; perhaps TRBD2 as D (5 bases). V was trimmed by 5 bases and J by 1 base, leaving 10 bases between them. Germline V gives CDR1 GTSNPN, CDR2 SVGIG (reference sequence). The CDR3 runs to 13 residues. The DNA of the CDR3 is TGTGCCTGGGTAGTGGGAGGCACAGATACGCAGTATTTT. This encodes CAWVVGGTDTQYF.

This clone came up many times. The V gene is TRBV15, the J gene TRBJ2-7; D might be TRBD1 (5 bases). The CDR3 is 14 residues long. V lost 1 base and J 0 bases, leaving 7 bases between the germline ends. CDR1 and CDR2 (germline): LNHNV, YYDKDF (reference sequence). The CDR3 region is CATSRGGLSYEQYF. The CDR3 region has the DNA TGTGCCACCAGCAGAGGGGGCCTCTCCTACGAGCAGTACTTC.

The rearrangement joins TRBV4-1 to TRBJ2-1, with 7 nucleotides matching TRBD1. The CDR3 is made up of 16 amino acids. Germline V gene data show CDR1 as MGHRA and CDR2 as YSYEKL. Losses at the gene ends were 4 bases for V and 7 bases for J; bases not matched to a gene: 13. CDR3 DNA: TGCGCCAGCAGCCCCTTACAGGGGCCGGGTCTTAATGAGCAGTTCTTC. Its protein is CASSPLQGPGLNEQFF.

The CDR3 region has the DNA TGCGCCAGCAGCTCGACCGGGTACAGGGGCGCCGAGCAGTACTTC. It is translated as CASSSTGYRGAEQYF. The chain combines TRBV5-1 with TRBJ2-7; 7 bases agree with TRBD1. The CDR3 has 15 amino acids. Trimming at V came to 3 bases and at J to 6 bases, leaving 12 bases not matched to a gene. Germline-derived CDR1 and CDR2 are SGHRS and YFSETQ.

The V and J genes are TRBV6-2 or TRBV6-3 and TRBJ2-1; 11 bases match TRBD2. Germline V gives CDR1 MNHEY, CDR2 SVGEGT. This CDR3 comprises 19 residues. The V gene end was trimmed by 0 bases and the J gene end by 1 base; junction bases not matched to a gene: 8. The CDR3 DNA sequence: TGTGCCAGCAGTTACTCCACTAGCGGGAGTCTCAATTCCTACAATGAGCAGTTCTTC. As protein: CASSYSTSGSLNSYNEQFF.